One and the same sample provided the 3 T cell receptor beta chains below, sequenced in a study of human T cells and chemical hapten exposure (dated by TCRdb to about 2021). The meaning of the sample's time point label: pre-sensitization, week 0. The treatment or condition label here, explained by the study, means: therapeutic diphenylcyclopropenone sensitization with weekly scalp DPC. Library prep was done by RACE. TCRdb names NextSeq 500 as the instrument used. TCRdb reran the public reads through fastp at Q25 and MiXCR, keeping productive beta chains. One record per CDR3 amino acid sequence lists the most common genes and DNA. This sample comprises 200,000 to 300,000 distinct CDR3 sequences, about 8.6% of them detected only once. About 2.5% of the sample lies in the top ten. Sequencing was performed on whole blood, taken in connection with sensitization to the hapten diphenylcyclopropenone (DPC). The receptors here all came from a woman between 35 and 50 years old with alopecia areata. Some clones in this sample may be carry-over from other donors' samples.

This clonotype was detected only a few times. The V and J genes are TRBV10-3 and TRBJ1-5; D is ambiguous. The CDR3 is 16 residues long. V dropped 0 bases and J dropped 2 bases, with 11 bases sitting between them. Germline V lookup: CDR1 ENHRY, CDR2 SYGVKD. The CDR3 protein is CAISESGYMGNQPQHF. In DNA form, the CDR3 reads TGTGCCATCAGTGAGTCGGGGTACATGGGCAATCAGCCCCAGCATTTT.

This clonotype was found many times. CDR3 sequence reads: CSVRTGVSYNEQFF. The CDR3 DNA reads TGCAGTGTTCGGACAGGTGTATCCTACAATGAGCAGTTCTTC. The J gene is TRBJ2-1, the V gene TRBV20-1; 7 bases are shared with TRBD1. CDR3 size: 14 residues. V trimming: 7 bases; J trimming: 1 base; junction bases outside the gene matches: 7. CDR1 and CDR2 from the germline V gene are DFQATT and SNEGSKA (reference sequence).

The chain has TRBV20-1 and TRBJ2-7; 8 bases map to TRBD2. The germline gives CDR1 DFQATT, CDR2 SNEGSKA (reference sequence). V was clipped by 3 bases and J by 5 bases; unmatched bases: 9. CDR3 length: 14 amino acids. In nucleotides, the CDR3 is TGCAGTGCTAGGTTAGCGGGGAGGCAGGACGAGCAGTACTTC. Protein product: CSARLAGRQDEQYF.